This T cell receptor (beta chain) came from a study of metastatic and nonmetastatic thyroid tumors. Whole-study context: Repertoires were compared across blood and tumor or nodule tissue from malignant and benign thyroid patients.

A note on this clone: Its antigen is as yet unknown.

V was cut by 2 bases and J by 9 bases, with 20 bases left in between. The CDR3 extends over 16 amino acids. Germline V CDR1 and CDR2: GTSNPN, SVGIG (reference sequence). Per the study methods: Clinicopathological groups of papillary thyroid cancer showed CDR3 differences that were used to build a distant-metastasis classifier. Via MiXCR, TCRdb re-called the PCR reads. For this entry, the V and J calls and clone size follow TCRdb and not the study's own pipeline. The data hold about 85,000 clones, with roughly 8.6% observed a single time. Overall study findings and caveats: Reported TCR beta diversity, measured in blood and tumor, was significantly higher for malignant thyroid tumors than for benign nodules.

Each patient came to thyroid surgery without any prior treatment (of any kind). This clonotype originated in a female donor with papillary thyroid cancer or a benign thyroid nodule (not recorded which). Some clones in this sample may be carry-over from other donors' samples. V usage is TRBV30 and J usage is TRBJ1-6; the D is unclear. Sequenced: blood. CDR3: CAWSREGKASFSPLHF. Here the CDR3 DNA reads TGTGCCTGGAGTAGAGAGGGCAAGGCCTCCTTTTCACCCCTCCACTTT.